Below are 20 T cell receptor beta chains sequenced from a single sample in a study of T cell responses to AZD1222 COVID-19 vaccine. Sequenced by immunoSEQ multiplex PCR; TCRdb stores in-frame clones only, minus some. The table shows about 35,000 clones, with just over 85% occurring only once. Material: peripheral blood, obtained 28 days after the second AZD1222 dose. Source of these receptors: an adult who received the AZD1222 COVID-19 vaccine.

This clone has more than one count but fewer than ten. The rearrangement joins TRBV5-1 to TRBJ2-2; the D gene is possibly TRBD2 (5 bases). CDR3 length: 16 amino acids. Germline assignment: CDR1 SGHRS and CDR2 YFSETQ. V was trimmed by 1 base and J by 1 base, leaving 11 bases between them. The CDR3 loop is CASSLWGSENTGELFF. In DNA form, the CDR3 reads TGCGCCAGCAGCTTGTGGGGTAGCGAGAACACCGGGGAGCTGTTTTTT.

The rearrangement links TRBV11-2 to TRBJ1-2; 9 nucleotides agree with TRBD1. Trimming cost V 5 bases and J 8 bases; bases outside gene matches: 9. The CDR3 runs to 14 residues. CDR1 is SGHAT, CDR2 FQNNGV, per germline. The DNA of the CDR3 is TGTGCCAGCAGCCTGGGACAGGGAATGGGGGGCTACACCTTC. The encoded protein is CASSLGQGMGGYTF.

V and J are TRBV5-5 and TRBJ2-1; 12 bases are shared with TRBD2. Germline V CDR1 and CDR2: SGHKS, YYEKEE (reference sequence). This CDR3 comprises 19 residues. V was clipped by 3 bases and J by 3 bases; unmatched bases: 13. Written as DNA, the CDR3 is TGTGCCAGCAGCTCCCGACTAGCGGGAGTAGGGGGGGGCTACAATGAGCAGTTCTTC. Translating gives CASSSRLAGVGGGYNEQFF.

This clone was counted a few times. The CDR3 protein is CASSKDRGSGNTIYF. The CDR3 DNA reads as TGTGCCAGCAGTAAAGACAGGGGCTCTGGAAACACCATATATTTT. The V call is TRBV2, the J call TRBJ1-3; 8 bases map to TRBD1. This CDR3 spans 15 amino acids. The germline gives CDR1 SNHLY, CDR2 FYNNEI. V shed 5 bases, J shed 0 bases, and the junction held 3 bases outside the gene matches.

V and J are TRBV7-3 and TRBJ1-1; D is ambiguous. This CDR3 has 14 amino acids. Trimming left V 4 bases short and J 0 bases short, with 9 bases between. From germline, CDR1 is SGHTA and CDR2 FQGTGA. For the CDR3, the DNA is TGTGCCAGCAGCTCGGGTATAATGAACACTGAAGCTTTCTTT. Its protein product is CASSSGIMNTEAFF.

The CDR3 DNA is TGTGCCAGTTCGCCAGGGCTTAACTATGGCTACACCTTC. This encodes CASSPGLNYGYTF. The gene calls are TRBV19 and TRBJ1-2; the D gene is possibly TRBD1 (5 bases). The germline CDR1 and CDR2 sequences are LNHDA and SQIVND (reference sequence). The length of the CDR3 is 13 residues. With 8 bases removed from V and 1 base from J, the gap between germline ends came to 11 bases. The full variable domain, its missing parts supplied by reference TRBV19 and TRBJ1-2, is DGGITQSPKYLFRKEGQNVTLSCEQNLNHDAMYWYRQDPGQGLRLIYYSQIVNDFQKGDIAEGYSVSREKKESFPLTVTSAQKNPTAFYLCASSPGLNYGYTFGSGTRLTVV.

V usage is TRBV5-1 and J usage is TRBJ1-2, with D possibly being TRBD1 (6 bases). Germline V CDR1 and CDR2: SGHRS, YFSETQ. Deletions cut 2 bases from V and 4 bases from J, with 15 bases between. The CDR3 is 15 residues long. In DNA form, the CDR3 reads TGCGCCAGCAGCTTAGGGCCAGGGGCCCTCTATGGCTACACCTTC. This encodes CASSLGPGALYGYTF.

The rearrangement links TRBV28 to TRBJ1-1; D is unresolved. The CDR3 length is 12 residues. Germline-derived CDR1 and CDR2 are MDHEN and SYDVKM. Trimming removed 3 bases at V and 5 bases at J, with 7 bases between. This CDR3 reads CASSFERTEAFF. The CDR3 DNA follows: TGTGCCAGCAGTTTCGAGCGGACTGAAGCTTTCTTT.

The chain joins TRBV3-1 (or the pseudogene TRBV3-2) to TRBJ1-4; tentative D call: TRBD1 (6 bases). CDR3 size: 14 residues. V gave up 0 bases and J gave up 7 bases, with 9 bases separating them. Germline-derived CDR1 and CDR2 are LGHDT and YNNKEL (reference sequence). This CDR3 reads CASSQDPGVEKLFF. CDR3 bases: TGTGCCAGCAGCCAAGACCCAGGGGTTGAAAAACTGTTTTTT.

The chain is built from TRBV10-3 and TRBJ1-4; D ambiguous. From germline, CDR1 is ENHRY and CDR2 SYGVKD. This CDR3 spans 15 amino acids. V lost 0 bases and J lost 3, with 8 bases in between. CDR3 in amino acids: CAISESADSNEKLFF. Written as DNA, the CDR3 is TGTGCCATCAGTGAGTCTGCGGACTCTAATGAAAAACTGTTTTTT.

The chain recombines TRBV24-1 with TRBJ2-7; D may be TRBD1 (5 bases). This CDR3 has 12 residues. Germline lookup yields CDR1 KGHDR and CDR2 SFDVKD. With 5 bases removed from V and 5 bases from J, the gap between germline ends came to 9 bases. CDR3 nucleotide sequence: TGTGCCACCAGTGGAAACAGGAACGAGCAGTACTTC. Translation: CATSGNRNEQYF.

The chain carries TRBV20-1 and TRBJ2-7; D is possibly TRBD1 or TRBD2 (5 bases each). Germline-derived CDR1 and CDR2 are DFQATT and SNEGSKA (reference sequence). The CDR3 length is 13 residues. Trimming pared 3 bases from V and 2 bases from J, leaving 11 bases between. The CDR3: CSASPGATYEQYF. The CDR3 DNA is TGCAGTGCTAGTCCCGGGGCGACCTACGAGCAGTACTTC.

The DNA of the CDR3 is TGTGCCAGCACCTCGTCGGGAATGAACACTGAAGCTTTCTTT. It encodes CASTSSGMNTEAFF. This chain uses TRBV3-1 (or the pseudogene TRBV3-2) with TRBJ1-1; D ambiguous. V dropped 7 bases and J dropped 0 bases, with 12 bases sitting between them. Germline CDR1 reads LGHDT; CDR2 reads YNNKEL (reference sequence). The length of the CDR3 is 14 residues.

This sequence joins TRBV6-5 and TRBJ1-4, with D perhaps matching TRBD1 (6 bases). The CDR3 runs to 13 residues. Germline assignment: CDR1 MNHEY and CDR2 SVGAGI. Trimming stripped 7 bases from V and 8 bases from J, with 14 bases between. The CDR3 region is CASTEAGGEKLFF. CDR3 nucleotides: TGTGCCAGCACCGAGGCGGGGGGCGAAAAACTGTTTTTT.

This sequence joins TRBV24-1 and TRBJ1-1; D gene uncertain. Germline values: CDR1 KGHDR, CDR2 SFDVKD. The CDR3 is 14 amino acids. Trimming took off 5 bases at V and 1 base at J, with 10 bases between the two ends. In nucleotides, the CDR3 is TGTGCCACCAGTGGGGTTTACCCGAACACTGAAGCTTTCTTT. Translated: CATSGVYPNTEAFF.

This sequence joins TRBV5-1 and TRBJ1-1; D possibly corresponds to TRBD1 (6 bases). The CDR3 is 17 residues long. Between the trimmed V and J ends, which lost 0 bases and 1 base, there was a span of 16 bases. CDR1 is SGHRS and CDR2 is YFSETQ in the germline V gene. CDR3 amino acids: CASSLAGVRDTNTEAFF. In DNA, the CDR3 is TGCGCCAGCAGCTTGGCAGGGGTACGGGACACGAACACTGAAGCTTTCTTT.

CDR3 residues: CASIQGAQTSLTQYF. The DNA of the CDR3 is TGTGCCAGCATACAGGGGGCGCAAACTTCACTGACCCAGTACTTC. The rearrangement uses TRBV28 and TRBJ2-5, with 9 bases lining up with TRBD1. With 7 bases clipped from V and 7 bases from J, the junction kept 13 bases outside the gene matches. There are 15 residues in the CDR3. Germline CDR1 and CDR2: MDHEN and SYDVKM.

CDR3 nucleotide sequence: TGTGCCAGCAGTCCTCTAGCGGGGGAGCGCGAGACCCAGTACTTC. It is translated as CASSPLAGERETQYF. The chain carries TRBV27 and TRBJ2-5, with 10 bases that match TRBD2. CDR3 length: 15 residues. The V segment lost 5 bases and the J segment 5 bases; nucleotides outside the gene matches: 8. Germline V lookup: CDR1 MNHEY, CDR2 SMNVEV (reference sequence).

V usage is TRBV12-3 or TRBV12-4 and J usage is TRBJ1-1; D perhaps matches TRBD1 (5 bases). This CDR3 spans 13 amino acids. Trimming stripped 5 bases from V and 8 bases from J, with 15 bases between. In DNA, the CDR3 is TGTGCCAGCAGTCGACAGTGGGGCGGCGAAGCTTTCTTT. It yields the protein CASSRQWGGEAFF.

This clone was observed once. The chain combines TRBV30 with TRBJ2-3; D might be TRBD2 (5 bases). This CDR3 is 14 amino acids long. Deletions cut 1 base from V and 8 bases from J, with 16 bases between. The germline V gene encodes CDR1 GTSNPN and CDR2 SVGIG (reference sequence). The DNA for the CDR3 is TGTGCCTGGAGTGGGGCTAGTAGAGGAGGTACGCAGTATTTT. Its protein is CAWSGASRGGTQYF.